This TCR beta chain was captured by sequencing in a study of T-cell reconstitution after alpha-beta-depleted transplantation in children. Overall study results and limits: By one year post-transplant, T-cell counts and diversity largely arose from T cells that were newly produced. Roughly two months post-transplant, alpha-beta T cells reportedly originated from several hundred graft clones that had expanded.

V was shortened by 6 bases and J by 5 bases, with 20 bases between the two germline ends. The V gene's germline CDR1 is SGHRS and CDR2 YFSETQ. The CDR3 has 15 amino acids. Concerning this clonotype: What it binds is not known.

Using unique molecular identifiers, the investigators prepared the TCRbeta library. MiXCR, run by TCRdb on the PCR reads, gives a single entry per CDR3 protein. This table has 750,000 to 950,000 distinct CDR3 sequences, roughly 15% appearing once. The TCR originated in a male patient between 5 and 17 years old who had a stem cell transplant for acute lymphoblastic leukemia, so the T cells may come from the graft donor. Source: PBMCs, mostly from graft donor cells, taken 360 days after TCRalphabeta/CD19-depleted stem cell transplant. This rearrangement joins TRBV5-1 to TRBJ2-5, with TRBD1 as a possible D gene (5 bases). The CDR3: CASTLVPSGMETQYF. In nucleotides, the CDR3 is TGCGCCAGCACCTTAGTCCCGTCAGGGATGGAGACCCAGTACTTC. Complete variable domain (other parts from reference TRBV5-1 and TRBJ2-5): KAGVTQTPRYLIKTRGQQVTLSCSPISGHRSVSWYQQTPGQGLQFLFEYFSETQRNKGNFPGRFSGRQFSNSRSEMNVSTLELGDSALYLCASTLVPSGMETQYFGPGTRLLVL.